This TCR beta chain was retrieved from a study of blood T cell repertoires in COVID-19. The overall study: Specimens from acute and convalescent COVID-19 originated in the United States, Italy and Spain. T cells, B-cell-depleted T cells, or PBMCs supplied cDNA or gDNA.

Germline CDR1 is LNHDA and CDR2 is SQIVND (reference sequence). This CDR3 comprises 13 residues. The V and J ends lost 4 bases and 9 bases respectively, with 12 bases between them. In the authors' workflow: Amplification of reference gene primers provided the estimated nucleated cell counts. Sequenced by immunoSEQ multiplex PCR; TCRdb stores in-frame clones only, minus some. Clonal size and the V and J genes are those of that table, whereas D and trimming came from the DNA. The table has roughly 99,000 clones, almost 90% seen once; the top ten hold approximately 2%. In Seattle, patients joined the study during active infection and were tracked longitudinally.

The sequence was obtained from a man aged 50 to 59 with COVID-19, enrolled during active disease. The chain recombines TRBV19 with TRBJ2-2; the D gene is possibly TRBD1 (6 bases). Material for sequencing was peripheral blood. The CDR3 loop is CASSSDRSRELFF. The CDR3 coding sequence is TGTGCCAGTAGTAGCGACAGGAGCCGGGAGCTGTTTTTT.